The rows below give T cell receptor beta chains drawn from one sample of a study of CD4 and CD8 cells across lung adenocarcinoma regions. TCRdb re-analysed the PCR reads in MiXCR, keeping a single row per CDR3 protein. Of some 11,000 distinct CDR3 sequences in the sample, roughly three fifths were seen once. Sequences were obtained from CD8+ T cells from the margin of a lung tumor. These receptors were obtained from a male donor with lung adenocarcinoma. The CD4 and CD8 labels of this study may be unreliable. Each CDR3 is given with its conserved first and last residue. Fields, in order: D gene, V gene, clone size, J gene, CDR3 DNA, CDR3 protein. A D gene is named only where the DNA matches it firmly. The size entry is marked missing in some rows and otherwise reads once, few, many or a size class.

D: NA
V: TRBV10-3
size: NA
J: TRBJ2-4
DNA: TGTGCCATCTCGGGGGTGGGGGCCGGGGACAAAGACACTCAGTACTTC
CDR3: CAISGVGAGDKDTQYF

D: NA
V: TRBV6-1
size: NA
J: TRBJ2-7
DNA: TGTGCCAGCCTAACCACCTCGGGTCGCAACTACGAGCAGTACTTC
CDR3: CASLTTSGRNYEQYF

D: TRBD2
V: TRBV12-3/TRBV12-4
size: NA
J: TRBJ2-1
DNA: TGTGCCAGCAGTTTACCGGGGGGATCAAGGAATGAGCAGTTCTTC
CDR3: CASSLPGGSRNEQFF

D: TRBD2
V: TRBV10-2
size: many
J: TRBJ2-1
DNA: TGCGCCAGCAGTGTATCTAGCGGGAGTGTCAATGAGCAGTTCTTC
CDR3: CASSVSSGSVNEQFF

D: NA
V: TRBV6-1
size: NA
J: TRBJ2-5
DNA: TGTGCCAGCGGGGGGCTGGGGGGTAGTGACCAAGAGACGCAGTACTTC
CDR3: CASGGLGGSDQETQYF

D: TRBD2
V: TRBV6-1
size: NA
J: TRBJ2-3
DNA: TGTGCCAGCTCCAAAGTCGGACTAGCGACAAACATTCAGTATTTT
CDR3: CASSKVGLATNIQYF

D: TRBD2
V: TRBV6-5
size: NA
J: TRBJ2-7
DNA: TGTGCCAGCAGTTACTCGAGTGGGACTAGCGGATACGAGCAGTACTTC
CDR3: CASSYSSGTSGYEQYF

D: TRBD1
V: TRBV11-2
size: NA
J: TRBJ2-1
DNA: TGTGCCAGCAGCTTGGCGACAGGGGGGAATGAGCAGTTCTTC
CDR3: CASSLATGGNEQFF

D: TRBD1
V: TRBV6-1
size: NA
J: TRBJ2-4
DNA: TGTGCCAGCAGGATCGCTGACAGGGGCGTTGGGATAAACATTCAGTACTTC
CDR3: CASRIADRGVGINIQYF

D: NA
V: TRBV6-5
size: few
J: TRBJ2-1
DNA: TGTGCCAGCAGTTTCTTCGCGCGGGTCGGCGATGAGCAGTTCTTC
CDR3: CASSFFARVGDEQFF

D: TRBD1
V: TRBV6-2/TRBV6-3
size: NA
J: TRBJ2-3
DNA: TGTGCCAGCCGGGGACAGGGCCAAGAGACGCAGTACTTT
CDR3: CASRGQGQETQYF

D: TRBD1
V: TRBV6-1
size: NA
J: TRBJ2-7
DNA: TGTGCCAGCAGAGCAGCTTCGGGACAGGGGGCAGCCGAGCAGTACTTC
CDR3: CASRAASGQGAAEQYF

D: NA
V: TRBV10-3
size: few
J: TRBJ2-1
DNA: TGTGCCATCACCGCCGACGGGAATGAGCAGTTCTTC
CDR3: CAITADGNEQFF

D: TRBD2
V: TRBV6-2/TRBV6-3
size: few
J: TRBJ2-1
DNA: TGTGCCAGCAGTCATAGCGGGAGGGTTTACAATGAGCAGTTCTTC
CDR3: CASSHSGRVYNEQFF

D: TRBD1
V: TRBV7-8
size: NA
J: TRBJ2-1
DNA: TGTGCCGGCTCCGGGACAGGGGGCCTTGAGCAGTTCTTC
CDR3: CAGSGTGGLEQFF

D: TRBD1
V: TRBV6-1
size: NA
J: TRBJ2-1
DNA: TGTGCCAGCTGCAAGACAGGGGAGTACAATGAGCAGTTCTTC
CDR3: CASCKTGEYNEQFF

D: NA
V: TRBV6-1
size: NA
J: TRBJ2-1
DNA: TGTGCCAGCAGTAATACAGCGGAATACAATGAGCAGTTCTTC
CDR3: CASSNTAEYNEQFF

D: NA
V: TRBV6-1
size: NA
J: TRBJ2-3
DNA: TGTGCCAGCAGTGGGAACTTGGGGGATACGCAGTATTTT
CDR3: CASSGNLGDTQYF

D: NA
V: TRBV10-3
size: NA
J: TRBJ2-1
DNA: TGTGCCGGGGGGAGAGGGTACGGTGAGCAGTTCTTC
CDR3: CAGGRGYGEQFF

D: NA
V: TRBV6-4
size: NA
J: TRBJ2-3
DNA: TGTGCCAGCAGTAAGGAGGGGAGCACAGATACGCAGTATTTT
CDR3: CASSKEGSTDTQYF

D: NA
V: TRBV6-5
size: NA
J: TRBJ2-7
DNA: TGTGCCAGCAGATTAGGGTACCCTCCGGGCGAGCAGTACTTC
CDR3: CASRLGYPPGEQYF

D: TRBD1
V: TRBV6-1
size: NA
J: TRBJ2-1
DNA: TGTGCCAGCAGTCGAACCCTGACAGGGGTGCAGTTCTTC
CDR3: CASSRTLTGVQFF

D: NA
V: TRBV6-1
size: NA
J: TRBJ2-2
DNA: TGTGCCAGCTCGCGGGGACGGGTAGGCACCGGGGAGCTGTTTTTT
CDR3: CASSRGRVGTGELFF

D: NA
V: TRBV7-2
size: many
J: TRBJ2-3
DNA: TGTGCCAGCAGCTTTAATACAGATGAGTTGAGGGACCCTAGCACAGATACGCAGTATTTT
CDR3: CASSFNTDELRDPSTDTQYF

D: TRBD2
V: TRBV6-1
size: NA
J: TRBJ2-1
DNA: TGTGCCAGCAAGACTAGCGGGGGGTTGGATGAGCAGTTCTTC
CDR3: CASKTSGGLDEQFF

D: NA
V: TRBV6-1
size: NA
J: TRBJ2-5
DNA: TGTGCCAGCGCTAAGACAGTAACGGAAGAGACCCAGTACTTC
CDR3: CASAKTVTEETQYF

D: TRBD2
V: TRBV6-4
size: NA
J: TRBJ2-1
DNA: TGTGCCAGAGGCCAGGGACTAGCGTCCCACAATGAGCAGTTCTTC
CDR3: CARGQGLASHNEQFF

D: NA
V: TRBV10-1
size: few
J: TRBJ2-7
DNA: TGCGCCAGCAGTGAGGGGGACTCGATTTACGAGCAGTACTTC
CDR3: CASSEGDSIYEQYF

D: TRBD2
V: TRBV3-1
size: few
J: TRBJ2-7
DNA: TGTGCCAGCAGCCACCTAGCCGGGACTAGCGGGAGTGGCGAGCAGTACTTC
CDR3: CASSHLAGTSGSGEQYF

D: TRBD2
V: TRBV6-2/TRBV6-3
size: once
J: TRBJ2-2
DNA: TGTGCCAGCAGCTGGACTAGGAACACCGGGGAGCTGTTTTTT
CDR3: CASSWTRNTGELFF

D: NA
V: TRBV6-1
size: few
J: TRBJ2-7
DNA: TGTGCCAGCAGCACACAGGGATTAGGCGAGCAGTACTTC
CDR3: CASSTQGLGEQYF

D: TRBD1
V: TRBV6-5
size: NA
J: TRBJ2-1
DNA: TGTGCCAGCAGTTTCCGGGACAGCACCTACAATGAGCAGTTCTTC
CDR3: CASSFRDSTYNEQFF

D: TRBD2
V: TRBV27
size: NA
J: TRBJ2-4
DNA: TGTGCCAGCAGTTTAAGAGCGGGGAGGGAGAACATTCAGTACTTC
CDR3: CASSLRAGRENIQYF

D: TRBD2
V: TRBV9
size: NA
J: TRBJ2-2
DNA: TGTGCCAGCAGCGTAGTAGCGGGAGCGGTCGGGGAGCTGTTTTTT
CDR3: CASSVVAGAVGELFF

D: NA
V: TRBV6-5
size: NA
J: TRBJ1-1
DNA: TGTGCCAGCAGTTACACGACAGTTACTGAAGCTTTCTTT
CDR3: CASSYTTVTEAFF

D: NA
V: TRBV6-1
size: NA
J: TRBJ2-2
DNA: TGTGCCAGCAGACTTTATAGCGACAGCACCGGGGAGCTGTTTTTT
CDR3: CASRLYSDSTGELFF

D: TRBD2
V: TRBV10-2
size: NA
J: TRBJ2-5
DNA: TGCGCCAGCAGTGAAAGCGGGAGAGAGACCCAGTACTTC
CDR3: CASSESGRETQYF

D: NA
V: TRBV6-1
size: few
J: TRBJ1-2
DNA: TGTGCCAGCAGTGAAATGGGATATGGCTACACCTTC
CDR3: CASSEMGYGYTF

D: TRBD1
V: TRBV6-1
size: medium-sized
J: TRBJ2-4
DNA: TGTGCCAGCAGTGCCCGGACAGGGGGCACGAACATTCAGTACTTC
CDR3: CASSARTGGTNIQYF

D: TRBD2
V: TRBV6-4
size: many
J: TRBJ2-3
DNA: TGTGCCAGCAGTGACGGGAGCGGGAGTGCAGATACGCAGTATTTT
CDR3: CASSDGSGSADTQYF

D: NA
V: TRBV7-2
size: NA
J: TRBJ2-5
DNA: TGTGCCAGCAGCTTATGGGAGACCCAGTACTTC
CDR3: CASSLWETQYF

D: TRBD2
V: TRBV25-1
size: NA
J: TRBJ2-1
DNA: TGTGCCAGCAGTGATAGGATGGCTAGCGGGGATGAGCAGTTCTTC
CDR3: CASSDRMASGDEQFF

D: NA
V: TRBV5-1
size: NA
J: TRBJ2-1
DNA: TGCGCCAGCAGCGGGACGGGACTTCTTGATGAGCAGTTCTTC
CDR3: CASSGTGLLDEQFF

D: TRBD1
V: TRBV4-1
size: many
J: TRBJ2-3
DNA: TGCGCCAGCAGCCAAGACCGTGACAGGCTAGCCGGGTCCATCCCAGGGGGCACGCAGTATTTT
CDR3: CASSQDRDRLAGSIPGGTQYF

D: TRBD1
V: TRBV6-5
size: many
J: TRBJ2-4
DNA: TGTGCCAGCAGTTCATCGGGACAGGGGGTGGTAGGGCACTTC
CDR3: CASSSSGQGVVGHF

D: TRBD2
V: TRBV10-2
size: NA
J: TRBJ2-1
DNA: TGCGCCAGCAGTGAAACGTCTAGCGGGAGCTCCTACAATGAGCAGTTCTTC
CDR3: CASSETSSGSSYNEQFF

D: NA
V: TRBV12-3/TRBV12-4
size: NA
J: TRBJ2-3
DNA: TGTGCCAGCAGTTTAGGTCAGAGTCTGACGGCTAGCACAGATACGCAGTATTTT
CDR3: CASSLGQSLTASTDTQYF

D: NA
V: TRBV12-3/TRBV12-4
size: NA
J: TRBJ2-4
DNA: TGTGCCAGCAGCTTTAGAACAATGAACATTCAGTACTTT
CDR3: CASSFRTMNIQYF